A single sample gave rise to the 18 T cell receptor beta chains below, sequenced in a study of CDR3 diversity in severe acne. MiXCR, run by TCRdb on the PCR reads, gives a single entry per CDR3 protein. The table records approximately 77,000 distinct CDR3 sequences, around 54% of them present only once. The specimen sequenced was blood. The receptor set was obtained from a male donor with severe acne vulgaris.

This chain connects TRBV7-2 to TRBJ2-5, with D tentatively TRBD1 or TRBD2 (6 bases each). CDR3 length: 14 amino acids. Germline V gene lookup returns CDR1 SGHTA and CDR2 FQGNSA. Trimming took off 6 bases at V and 5 bases at J, with 16 bases between the two ends. Written as DNA, the CDR3 is TGTGCCAGCAGTCGCCAGCCCGGGGGCGAGACCCAGTACTTC. Protein product: CASSRQPGGETQYF.

The rearrangement uses TRBV7-9 and TRBJ2-3, with 11 bases fitting TRBD2. Germline V CDR1 and CDR2: SEHNR, FQNEAQ (reference sequence). V dropped 4 bases and J dropped 6; count of bases not matched to a gene: 9. The CDR3 sequence is 16 residues long. In nucleotides, the CDR3 is TGTGCCAGCAGCTCGGAAGCTAGCGGGAGGAGGGATACGCAGTATTTT. Its protein product is CASSSEASGRRDTQYF.

The CDR3 spells CSARGQGEGEAFF. In nucleotides, the CDR3 is TGCAGTGCTAGAGGACAAGGCGAGGGTGAAGCTTTCTTT. The chain joins TRBV20-1 to TRBJ1-1; D not resolved. V lost 1 base and J lost 7, with 13 bases in between. Per germline, CDR1 DFQATT and CDR2 SNEGSKA (reference sequence). There are 13 residues in the CDR3.

This clonotype was recorded a few times. This chain connects TRBV24-1 to TRBJ2-5; 10 bases are shared with TRBD2. The germline gives CDR1 KGHDR, CDR2 SFDVKD. The ends lost 0 bases at V and 5 bases at J; junction bases unmatched: 2. The CDR3 has 15 amino acids. The CDR3 nucleotides are TGTGCCACCAGTGATTTGCCGGGACTAGCGGAGACCCAGTACTTC. Protein: CATSDLPGLAETQYF.

Of note for this clonotype: Lacking the conserved final phenylalanine or tryptophan, this CDR3 likely reflects a read error. The V call is TRBV2, the J call TRBJ1-4; TRBD1 might be the D (6 bases). Trimming left V 0 bases short and J 7 bases short, with 12 bases between. Germline CDR1 is SNHLY and CDR2 is FYNNEI. CDR3 length: 15 residues. DNA for the CDR3: TGTGCCAGCAGTGAAGCAGGGGGAATCGGTGAAAAACTGTTTTCT. It codes for CASSEAGGIGEKLFS.

The gene calls are TRBV13 and TRBJ2-2; 11 bases are shared with TRBD2. The CDR3 spans 18 residues. Germline V gives CDR1 PRHDT, CDR2 FYEKMQ (reference sequence). Trimming took 0 bases from V and 3 from J; bases not matched to a gene: 6. The DNA for the CDR3 is TGTGCCAGCAGCTTAGGACTAGCGGGAGTGGCCGACACCGGGGAGCTGTTTTTT. Its protein product is CASSLGLAGVADTGELFF.

Note on this clonotype: Its ends do not fully match the called genes, so a read error is possible. The V gene is TRBV11-2, the J gene TRBJ2-1, with TRBD2 identical over 16 bases. The CDR3 extends over 16 amino acids. CDR1 is SGHAT, CDR2 FQNNGV, per germline. The CDR3 bases are TGTGCCAGCAGCGAGGGACTAGCGGGAGGGAGAAATGAGCAGCTCTTC. Protein sequence: CASSEGLAGGRNEQLF.

DNA of the CDR3: TGTGCCAGCAGTGGACAGGGCGAAGGTCTCGATACGCAGTATTTT. Translated, it gives CASSGQGEGLDTQYF. This chain uses TRBV12-3 or TRBV12-4 with TRBJ2-3; 8 positions match TRBD1. The CDR3 runs 15 residues. V dropped 5 bases and J dropped 6; count of bases not matched to a gene: 10.

The table lists this clonotype with many counts. The chain is built from TRBV30 and TRBJ2-7; TRBD2 agrees at 10 bases. CDR3 size: 12 residues. CDR1 is GTSNPN and CDR2 is SVGIG in the germline V gene (reference sequence). The V and J ends lost 5 bases and 3 bases, in that order; junction bases with no gene match: 1. Here the CDR3 DNA reads TGTGCCTGGGGACTAGCGGACTACGAGCAGTACTTC. This sequence encodes CAWGLADYEQYF. Full variable domain (rest looked up from reference TRBV30 and TRBJ2-7): SQTIHQWPATLVQPVGSPLSLECTVEGTSNPNLYWYRQAAGRGLQLLFYSVGIGQISSEVPQNLSASRPQDRQFILSSKKLLLSDSGFYLCAWGLADYEQYFGPGTRLTVT.

This clonotype has a count of ten or more. The gene calls are TRBV20-1 and TRBJ2-2, with no clear D. This CDR3 contains 12 residues. Per germline, CDR1 DFQATT and CDR2 SNEGSKA (reference sequence). V was clipped by 5 bases and J by 1 base, with 5 bases between them. The CDR3 loop is CSARLNTGELFF. The CDR3 bases are TGCAGTGCTCGGCTGAACACCGGGGAGCTGTTTTTT.

There are a few counts of this clonotype. This may be a read error, as it is one base from a much larger clone. The CDR3 does not close with the conserved phenylalanine or tryptophan, likely indicating a read error. The CDR3 here is CASSTGYARGSSDTQYS. CDR3 nucleotides: TGTGCCAGCAGTACCGGGTACGCGAGGGGGTCGTCCGATACGCAGTATTCT. The chain recombines TRBV7-8 with TRBJ2-3, with TRBD1 as a possible D gene (6 bases). This CDR3 is 17 amino acids long. Germline CDR1 is SGHVS and CDR2 is FQNEAQ. V was shortened by 6 bases and J by 6 bases, with 25 bases between the two germline ends.

V is TRBV14 and J is TRBJ1-2; 7 bases are shared with TRBD1. J was trimmed by 7 bases and V by 0 bases; bases with no gene match: 5. Germline V CDR1 and CDR2: SGHDN, FVKESK. The CDR3 consists of 14 residues. In DNA, the CDR3 is TGTGCCAGCAGCCAAGATAAAGACAGGGTTGGCTACACCTTC. Its protein is CASSQDKDRVGYTF.

The rearrangement links TRBV30 to TRBJ2-1; 11 bases map to TRBD2. Per germline, CDR1 GTSNPN and CDR2 SVGIG (reference sequence). V shed 7 bases, J shed 12 bases, and the junction held 8 bases outside the gene matches. The CDR3 runs 12 residues. The chain's CDR3 is CALDLAGGLQFF. CDR3 bases: TGTGCCTTGGATTTAGCGGGAGGGTTGCAGTTCTTC.

This clonotype was observed a handful of times. The gene calls are TRBV15 and TRBJ1-2, with D possibly being TRBD1 (6 bases). Trimming cost V 5 bases and J 2 bases, with 21 bases left between them. Germline CDR1 and CDR2: LNHNV and YYDKDF (reference sequence). The CDR3 sequence is 17 residues long. The DNA of the CDR3 is TGTGCCACCAGCCCTGAGGGGGGCACGCACAAGAACTATGGCTACACCTTC. It translates to CATSPEGGTHKNYGYTF.

This clonotype is labeled medium-sized. The V call is TRBV7-9, the J call TRBJ2-1; 7 bases line up with TRBD2. The ends lost 8 bases at V and 7 bases at J; junction bases unmatched: 17. Germline CDR1 reads SEHNR; CDR2 reads FQNEAQ (reference sequence). The CDR3 runs to 16 residues. The CDR3 loop is CASRGGDGGIGNEQFF. Here the CDR3 DNA reads TGTGCCAGCCGGGGAGGGGATGGGGGTATCGGTAATGAGCAGTTCTTC.

This clonotype was found a few times. One base away lies a much larger clone, so this may be a sequencing read error. The chain has TRBV15 and TRBJ1-1; unclear D gene. The CDR3 length is 13 residues. Germline V gene lookup returns CDR1 LNHNV and CDR2 YYDKDF (reference sequence). In DNA form, the CDR3 reads TGTGCCACCGGCAGAGCCAGCAACACTGAAGCTTTCTTT. This gives the protein CATGRASNTEAFF.

This clonotype was found once. The CDR3 sequence: CASSTAGNTEAFF. The CDR3 nucleotides read TGTGCCAGCAGTACTGCCGGGAACACTGAAGCTTTCTTT. J is TRBJ1-1 and V is TRBV7-9; no firm D call. Germline CDR1 SEHNR, CDR2 FQNEAQ (reference sequence). Between the trimmed V and J ends, which lost 6 bases and 1 base, there was a span of 9 bases. The CDR3 length is 13 residues.

J is TRBJ2-2 and V is TRBV5-6, with TRBD2 identical over 12 bases. Germline assignment: CDR1 SGHDT and CDR2 YYEEEE. This CDR3 is 17 amino acids long. V trimming: 4 bases; J trimming: 6 bases; junction bases outside the gene matches: 10. The CDR3 coding sequence is TGTGCCAGCAGCCGCCTGACTAGCGGGAGCAGCCCCGGGGAGCTGTTTTTT. Translation: CASSRLTSGSSPGELFF.